These T cell receptor beta chains were read from a single sample in a study of T cell repertoires in cytomegalovirus infection. These receptors lack a known antigen. Each CDR3 protein is one row after TCRdb ran MiXCR on the reads. Of around 71,000 distinct CDR3 sequences in the sample, 20% to 25% were seen once. The material was CD8+ T cells from cultured PBMCs, obtained from culture after CMV antigen stimulation. All receptors derive from a human donor in good health (CMV status not recorded). Some clones in this sample may be carry-over from other donors' samples. Both conserved end residues are part of each CDR3. A D gene is named only where the DNA matches it firmly. Only part of the rows carry a size: once, few, many, or a class if the clone is expanded.

J: TRBJ2-5; V: TRBV12-3/TRBV12-4; size: few; D: TRBD2; CDR3: CASSPVPGLEKTQYF; DNA: TGTGCCAGCAGTCCCGTCCCGGGACTAGAAAAGACCCAGTACTTC
J: TRBJ2-3; V: TRBV4-1; size: many; D: NA; CDR3: CASSQAGKDTQYF; DNA: TGCGCCAGCAGCCAAGCCGGGAAAGATACGCAGTATTTT
J: TRBJ2-1; V: TRBV12-3/TRBV12-4; size: NA; D: NA; CDR3: CASSFPPRDEQFF; DNA: TGTGCCAGCAGTTTCCCGCCCAGGGATGAGCAGTTCTTC
J: TRBJ2-1; V: TRBV7-2; size: few; D: NA; CDR3: CASRRSRLDSYNEQFF; DNA: TGTGCCAGCCGTCGTTCAAGGTTAGACTCCTACAATGAGCAGTTCTTC
J: TRBJ1-1; V: TRBV7-2; size: NA; D: NA; CDR3: CASSSLPSGNTEAFF; DNA: TGTGCCAGCAGCTCCCTTCCGTCGGGAAACACTGAAGCTTTCTTT
J: TRBJ2-1; V: TRBV7-9; size: NA; D: TRBD1; CDR3: CASSPIGTGGNEQFF; DNA: TGTGCCAGCAGCCCTATCGGGACAGGGGGGAATGAGCAGTTCTTC
J: TRBJ2-5; V: TRBV7-7; size: NA; D: NA; CDR3: CASSLSVAVQETQYF; DNA: TGTGCTAGCAGCTTGAGTGTAGCGGTACAAGAGACCCAGTACTTC
J: TRBJ1-1; V: TRBV5-8; size: many; D: NA; CDR3: CASSLRLMNTEAFF; DNA: TGTGCCAGCAGCCTCCGCCTCATGAACACTGAAGCTTTCTTT
J: TRBJ1-1; V: TRBV7-2; size: NA; D: NA; CDR3: CASSFLPNRMNTEAFF; DNA: TGTGCCAGCAGCTTCCTTCCTAACCGCATGAACACTGAAGCTTTCTTT
J: TRBJ2-1; V: TRBV7-9; size: NA; D: NA; CDR3: CASDASSGTTSYNEQFF; DNA: TGTGCCAGCGACGCATCATCCGGGACAACCTCCTACAATGAGCAGTTCTTC
J: TRBJ1-5; V: TRBV7-6; size: few; D: NA; CDR3: CASSLEQGRQPQHF; DNA: TGTGCCAGCAGCTTAGAACAGGGTCGCCAGCCCCAGCATTTT
J: TRBJ1-5; V: TRBV5-6; size: many; D: NA; CDR3: CASSWRGSNQPQHF; DNA: TGTGCCAGCAGCTGGCGGGGTAGCAATCAGCCCCAGCATTTT
J: TRBJ1-2; V: TRBV7-2; size: few; D: NA; CDR3: CASSSTGPTDGYTF; DNA: TGTGCCAGCAGCTCCACCGGACCGACAGATGGCTACACCTTC
J: TRBJ2-3; V: TRBV6-1; size: NA; D: TRBD2; CDR3: CASRTSGGAGDTQYF; DNA: TGTGCCAGCCGGACTAGCGGGGGGGCCGGGGATACGCAGTATTTT
J: TRBJ1-6; V: TRBV6-2/TRBV6-3; size: few; D: TRBD1; CDR3: CASSYPGTGGIGGSPLHF; DNA: TGTGCCAGCAGTTACCCCGGGACAGGGGGCATCGGTGGGTCACCCCTCCACTTT
J: TRBJ1-5; V: TRBV27; size: NA; D: NA; CDR3: CASRLGLNQPQHF; DNA: TGTGCCAGCAGGTTAGGATTAAATCAGCCCCAGCATTTT
J: TRBJ2-3; V: TRBV9; size: NA; D: NA; CDR3: CASSTTGTSTDTQYF; DNA: TGTGCCAGCAGCACTACCGGGACTAGCACAGATACGCAGTATTTT
J: TRBJ1-5; V: TRBV7-2; size: few; D: NA; CDR3: CASSLAQGINQPQHF; DNA: TGTGCCAGCAGCTTAGCGCAGGGGATCAATCAGCCCCAGCATTTT
J: TRBJ2-3; V: TRBV24-1; size: few; D: NA; CDR3: CATSATGGNTDTQYF; DNA: TGTGCCACCAGTGCGACCGGGGGAAACACAGATACGCAGTATTTT
J: TRBJ2-1; V: TRBV19; size: NA; D: NA; CDR3: CASTQSGNTRAGEQFF; DNA: TGTGCCAGTACTCAATCCGGAAACACTAGGGCTGGTGAGCAGTTCTTC
J: TRBJ2-3; V: TRBV6-5; size: NA; D: TRBD2; CDR3: CASKRGGTDTQYF; DNA: TGTGCCAGCAAGCGGGGGGGCACAGATACGCAGTATTTT
J: TRBJ1-4; V: TRBV7-9; size: few; D: NA; CDR3: CASTKRVPELFF; DNA: TGTGCCAGCACTAAAAGGGTTCCCGAACTGTTTTTT
J: TRBJ1-2; V: TRBV7-2; size: NA; D: NA; CDR3: CASSPVDRNYGYTF; DNA: TGTGCCAGCAGCCCGGTCGACAGAAACTATGGCTACACCTTC
J: TRBJ2-3; V: TRBV7-3; size: few; D: NA; CDR3: CASSLNVGSTDTQYF; DNA: TGTGCCAGCAGCTTAAATGTGGGAAGCACAGATACGCAGTATTTT
J: TRBJ2-5; V: TRBV19; size: few; D: NA; CDR3: CASSTQETQYF; DNA: TGTGCCAGTAGTACCCAAGAGACCCAGTACTTC
J: TRBJ2-1; V: TRBV7-2; size: NA; D: TRBD2; CDR3: CASSVLLAGSYNEQFF; DNA: TGTGCCAGCAGCGTCCTACTAGCGGGCTCCTACAATGAGCAGTTCTTC